A selection of T cell receptor beta chains follows, all from one sample in a study of cytomegalovirus exposure and HLA in healthy donors. Sequencing was performed with immunoSEQ multiplex PCR; in TCRdb, only in-frame clones are kept and a portion is missing. The table records more than 110,000 clones, roughly three quarters of them present only once. Sequences were obtained from PBMCs. These TCRs come from a woman aged 45-59 years in good health and CMV-seronegative. CDR3s include the opening cysteine and the closing phenylalanine or tryptophan. The order of the fields is clone size, V gene, D gene, J gene, CDR3 protein, CDR3 DNA. The D gene is left open where the match is weak. Clone size appears in some rows only: once, few, many, or a class for an expanded clone.

clone size: -; V gene: TRBV7-3; D gene: -; J gene: TRBJ1-3; CDR3 protein: CASSLRQGNTIYF; CDR3 DNA: TGTGCCAGCAGCTTGAGACAGGGAAACACCATATATTTT
clone size: -; V gene: TRBV7-2; D gene: TRBD2; J gene: TRBJ2-7; CDR3 protein: CASSLTSGGPRSYEQYF; CDR3 DNA: TGTGCCAGCAGCTTGACTAGCGGGGGGCCTAGATCCTACGAGCAGTACTTC
clone size: -; V gene: TRBV6-1; D gene: -; J gene: TRBJ1-1; CDR3 protein: CASSERGTEAFF; CDR3 DNA: TGTGCCAGCAGTGAACGGGGTACTGAAGCTTTCTTT
clone size: -; V gene: TRBV7-2; D gene: TRBD2; J gene: TRBJ2-1; CDR3 protein: CASSLASGALVGNEQFF; CDR3 DNA: TGTGCCAGCAGCTTAGCTAGCGGGGCCTTAGTAGGCAATGAGCAGTTCTTC
clone size: -; V gene: TRBV28; D gene: -; J gene: TRBJ1-1; CDR3 protein: CASSLTGLNTEAFF; CDR3 DNA: TGTGCCAGCAGTTTAACAGGGCTGAACACTGAAGCTTTCTTT
clone size: -; V gene: TRBV4-2; D gene: -; J gene: TRBJ1-6; CDR3 protein: CASSQVLGRTNSPLHF; CDR3 DNA: TGTGCCAGCAGCCAAGTCTTAGGGAGGACCAATTCACCCCTCCACTTT
clone size: once; V gene: TRBV7-9; D gene: -; J gene: TRBJ1-3; CDR3 protein: CASSLFVTRGNRNTIYF; CDR3 DNA: TGTGCCAGCAGCTTATTTGTAACCCGGGGTAACCGAAACACCATATATTTT
clone size: -; V gene: TRBV19; D gene: -; J gene: TRBJ2-5; CDR3 protein: CASSIRVQETQYF; CDR3 DNA: TGTGCCAGTAGTATCAGGGTTCAAGAGACCCAGTACTTC
clone size: -; V gene: TRBV5-5; D gene: TRBD1; J gene: TRBJ2-5; CDR3 protein: CASSRTGGGETQYF; CDR3 DNA: TGTGCCAGCAGCCGGACAGGGGGGGGAGAGACCCAGTACTTC
clone size: -; V gene: TRBV7-8; D gene: TRBD1; J gene: TRBJ1-5; CDR3 protein: CASSSDRGQPQHF; CDR3 DNA: TGTGCCAGCAGCTCGGACAGGGGACAGCCCCAGCATTTT
clone size: -; V gene: TRBV5-1; D gene: TRBD2; J gene: TRBJ2-2; CDR3 protein: CASSQTGTGGTGELFF; CDR3 DNA: TGCGCCAGCAGTCAAACCGGGACGGGGGGTACCGGGGAGCTGTTTTTT
clone size: -; V gene: TRBV5-6; D gene: TRBD2; J gene: TRBJ2-3; CDR3 protein: CASSLGLAVAYF; CDR3 DNA: TGTGCCAGCAGCCTAGGACTAGCCGTTGCGTATTTT
clone size: -; V gene: TRBV5-5; D gene: -; J gene: TRBJ1-6; CDR3 protein: CASSDNPERPLHF; CDR3 DNA: TGTGCCAGCAGCGACAACCCTGAGCGGCCCCTCCACTTT
clone size: -; V gene: TRBV5-1; D gene: -; J gene: TRBJ1-1; CDR3 protein: CASSLGGGLTVNTEAFF; CDR3 DNA: TGCGCCAGCAGCTTGGGGGGGGGTTTGACAGTGAACACTGAAGCTTTCTTT
clone size: -; V gene: TRBV5-1; D gene: TRBD2; J gene: TRBJ2-1; CDR3 protein: CASSLGLAGGGDEQFF; CDR3 DNA: TGCGCCAGCAGCTTGGGACTAGCGGGGGGGGGCGATGAGCAGTTCTTC
clone size: once; V gene: TRBV10-3; D gene: -; J gene: TRBJ1-5; CDR3 protein: CAIREGQSSNQPQHF; CDR3 DNA: TGTGCCATCAGAGAAGGACAGTCTAGCAATCAGCCCCAGCATTTT
clone size: -; V gene: TRBV6-1; D gene: -; J gene: TRBJ1-2; CDR3 protein: CASSGGGRNPSYGYTF; CDR3 DNA: TGTGCCAGCAGTGGCGGGGGCCGGAATCCAAGCTATGGCTACACCTTC
clone size: -; V gene: TRBV28; D gene: TRBD1; J gene: TRBJ1-1; CDR3 protein: CASRTGGAGDTEAFF; CDR3 DNA: TGTGCCAGCAGGACAGGGGGCGCTGGGGACACTGAAGCTTTCTTT
clone size: -; V gene: TRBV27; D gene: TRBD1; J gene: TRBJ1-1; CDR3 protein: CASSFDRGRGNTEAFF; CDR3 DNA: TGTGCCAGCAGTTTTGATAGGGGGCGCGGGAACACTGAAGCTTTCTTT
clone size: -; V gene: TRBV7-9; D gene: -; J gene: TRBJ1-5; CDR3 protein: CAGVSGNSNQPQHF; CDR3 DNA: TGTGCCGGGGTTTCAGGGAATAGCAATCAGCCCCAGCATTTT
clone size: -; V gene: TRBV5-4; D gene: TRBD2; J gene: TRBJ2-5; CDR3 protein: CASSLSGGAEETQYF; CDR3 DNA: TGTGCCAGCAGCCTTAGCGGGGGGGCCGAAGAGACCCAGTACTTC
clone size: -; V gene: TRBV29-1; D gene: -; J gene: TRBJ1-1; CDR3 protein: CSVGRGTGTEAFF; CDR3 DNA: TGCAGCGTTGGGAGGGGTACGGGGACTGAAGCTTTCTTT
clone size: -; V gene: TRBV19; D gene: TRBD2; J gene: TRBJ2-1; CDR3 protein: CASRLASRNEQFF; CDR3 DNA: TGTGCCAGTAGACTAGCGAGTAGAAATGAGCAGTTCTTC
clone size: -; V gene: TRBV20-1; D gene: -; J gene: TRBJ1-2; CDR3 protein: CSARDLGALIF; CDR3 DNA: TGCAGTGCTAGAGATCTAGGAGCGTTAATCTTC
clone size: once; V gene: TRBV4-1; D gene: -; J gene: TRBJ2-7; CDR3 protein: CASSLRHPSYEQYF; CDR3 DNA: TGCGCCAGCAGCCTCAGACACCCCTCGTACGAGCAGTACTTC
clone size: -; V gene: TRBV2; D gene: -; J gene: TRBJ2-6; CDR3 protein: CASSTASGANVLTF; CDR3 DNA: TGTGCCAGCAGCACAGCCTCTGGGGCCAACGTCCTGACTTTC
clone size: -; V gene: TRBV5-4; D gene: -; J gene: TRBJ2-5; CDR3 protein: CASSLVGVQETQYF; CDR3 DNA: TGTGCCAGCAGCTTGGTCGGGGTACAAGAGACCCAGTACTTC
clone size: -; V gene: TRBV18; D gene: -; J gene: TRBJ1-1; CDR3 protein: CASSPFVGTEAFF; CDR3 DNA: TGTGCCAGCTCACCATTCGTCGGCACTGAAGCTTTCTTT
clone size: -; V gene: TRBV7-2; D gene: -; J gene: TRBJ2-3; CDR3 protein: CASSLSLGTDTQYF; CDR3 DNA: TGTGCCAGCAGCCTTAGCCTAGGAACAGATACGCAGTATTTT
clone size: -; V gene: TRBV7-2; D gene: -; J gene: TRBJ1-5; CDR3 protein: CASSPRGGPNQPQHF; CDR3 DNA: TGTGCCAGCAGCCCCCGCGGGGGGCCCAATCAGCCCCAGCATTTT
clone size: -; V gene: TRBV9; D gene: -; J gene: TRBJ2-7; CDR3 protein: CASSVGPPHYEQYF; CDR3 DNA: TGTGCCAGCAGCGTAGGGCCGCCCCACTACGAGCAGTACTTC
clone size: -; V gene: TRBV7-9; D gene: -; J gene: TRBJ1-2; CDR3 protein: CASSPSQGNYGYTF; CDR3 DNA: TGTGCCAGCAGCCCCTCCCAGGGGAACTATGGCTACACCTTC
clone size: few; V gene: TRBV6-1; D gene: -; J gene: TRBJ1-1; CDR3 protein: CASKAGVVNTEAFF; CDR3 DNA: TGTGCCAGCAAAGCCGGGGTGGTAAACACTGAAGCTTTCTTT
clone size: -; V gene: TRBV29-1; D gene: -; J gene: TRBJ2-3; CDR3 protein: CSVEGRGAITDTQYF; CDR3 DNA: TGCAGCGTTGAAGGTCGGGGGGCCATCACAGATACGCAGTATTTT
clone size: -; V gene: TRBV4-2; D gene: TRBD2; J gene: TRBJ2-3; CDR3 protein: CASSQGEIRGGADTQYF; CDR3 DNA: TGTGCCAGCAGCCAAGGGGAGATTAGGGGAGGGGCAGATACGCAGTATTTT
clone size: -; V gene: TRBV10-3; D gene: TRBD1; J gene: TRBJ2-2; CDR3 protein: CAISESGDRGTGELFF; CDR3 DNA: TGTGCCATCAGTGAGTCGGGGGACAGGGGGACCGGGGAGCTGTTTTTT
clone size: -; V gene: TRBV20-1; D gene: -; J gene: TRBJ2-7; CDR3 protein: CSASRGYEQYF; CDR3 DNA: TGCAGTGCTAGTAGGGGTTACGAGCAGTACTTC
clone size: many; V gene: TRBV2; D gene: TRBD2; J gene: TRBJ2-7; CDR3 protein: CASSESAGGPYEQYF; CDR3 DNA: TGTGCCAGCAGTGAATCAGCGGGGGGACCCTACGAGCAGTACTTC
clone size: -; V gene: TRBV5-6; D gene: -; J gene: TRBJ1-2; CDR3 protein: CASSLVPQNGYTF; CDR3 DNA: TGTGCCAGCAGCTTGGTCCCGCAGAATGGCTACACCTTC
clone size: once; V gene: TRBV2; D gene: TRBD2; J gene: TRBJ2-5; CDR3 protein: CASSGLAGGRVETQYF; CDR3 DNA: TGTGCCAGCAGTGGACTAGCGGGGGGGCGGGTGGAGACCCAGTACTTC
clone size: -; V gene: TRBV9; D gene: TRBD2; J gene: TRBJ2-1; CDR3 protein: CASSGAGGGEQFF; CDR3 DNA: TGTGCCAGCAGCGGAGCGGGGGGCGGTGAGCAGTTCTTC
clone size: -; V gene: TRBV7-2; D gene: TRBD2; J gene: TRBJ2-5; CDR3 protein: CASSLVLRGAILQETQYF; CDR3 DNA: TGTGCCAGCAGCTTAGTTCTGCGGGGGGCTATATTACAAGAGACCCAGTACTTC
clone size: few; V gene: TRBV29-1; D gene: -; J gene: TRBJ2-3; CDR3 protein: CSAADDGTDTQYF; CDR3 DNA: TGCAGCGCCGCGGATGACGGCACAGATACGCAGTATTTT
clone size: -; V gene: TRBV7-2; D gene: TRBD1; J gene: TRBJ1-2; CDR3 protein: CASSLVQGDYGYTF; CDR3 DNA: TGTGCCAGCAGCTTAGTACAGGGGGACTATGGCTACACCTTC
clone size: -; V gene: TRBV2; D gene: TRBD1; J gene: TRBJ1-2; CDR3 protein: CASSERTGINYGYTF; CDR3 DNA: TGTGCCAGCAGTGAGAGGACAGGTATTAACTATGGCTACACCTTC
clone size: few; V gene: TRBV6-6; D gene: -; J gene: TRBJ2-7; CDR3 protein: CASRLSVTGEQYF; CDR3 DNA: TGTGCCAGCAGACTTAGTGTCACCGGCGAGCAGTACTTC
clone size: few; V gene: TRBV5-1; D gene: TRBD1; J gene: TRBJ1-1; CDR3 protein: CASSDRDRGMSTEAFF; CDR3 DNA: TGCGCCAGCAGCGACCGGGACAGGGGGATGAGCACTGAAGCTTTCTTT
clone size: -; V gene: TRBV16; D gene: TRBD1; J gene: TRBJ2-7; CDR3 protein: CASSQLRTGLYEQYF; CDR3 DNA: TGTGCCAGCAGCCAACTACGGACAGGGCTCTACGAGCAGTACTTC
clone size: few; V gene: TRBV7-3; D gene: -; J gene: TRBJ2-6; CDR3 protein: CASSLQRGANVLTF; CDR3 DNA: TGTGCCAGCAGCTTACAACGGGGAGCCAACGTCCTGACTTTC
clone size: few; V gene: TRBV4-3; D gene: TRBD2; J gene: TRBJ2-3; CDR3 protein: CASSQTGGRDTQYF; CDR3 DNA: TGCGCCAGCAGCCAAACGGGGGGTAGGGATACGCAGTATTTT